Shown below are 28 T cell receptor beta chains from a single sample sequenced in a study of beta chain features in type 1 diabetes. Study-wide points: Shortening that was moderate but significant affected the TCRB CDR3s of Type 1 diabetes patients in all four CD4+ subsets.

No cognate antigen is known for these TCRs. The authors reverse transcribed all of the isolated RNA, so sequencing captured expressed TCRB transcripts. Assay: immunoSEQ multiplex PCR; the TCRdb copy retains only in-frame clones and omits some. The sample holds a few hundred thousand clones, roughly 13% seen once. Sequencing was done on a sample of naive CD4+ T cells from blood. The receptors here all came from a man aged 25 to 45 with type 1 diabetes.

The genes are TRBV7-6 and TRBJ2-7, with TRBD1 as a possible D gene (5 bases). The CDR3 covers 14 residues. CDR1 and CDR2 (germline): SGHVS, FNYEAQ. V was shortened by 2 bases and J by 7 bases, with 15 bases between the two germline ends. The CDR3 loop reads CASSLSSARGEQYF. The CDR3 DNA sequence: TGTGCCAGCAGCTTATCTTCCGCTAGGGGAGAGCAGTACTTC.

A few counts support this clone. The chain joins TRBV19 to TRBJ1-1; TRBD1 might be the D (5 bases). Trimming removed 7 bases at V and 2 bases at J, with 11 bases between. The CDR3 totals 13 residues. Germline assignment: CDR1 LNHDA and CDR2 SQIVND (reference sequence). The CDR3 DNA reads TGTGCCAGTATGAGACAGTTTAACACTGAAGCTTTCTTT. Translating gives CASMRQFNTEAFF.

Of note for this clone: The sample carries other DNA sequences with the same CDR3. This chain uses TRBV30 with TRBJ1-1; perhaps TRBD1 as D (6 bases). CDR3 length equals 13 residues. Germline V gene data show CDR1 as GTSNPN and CDR2 as SVGIG (reference sequence). Trimming took off 1 base at V and 2 bases at J, with 8 bases between the two ends. The CDR3 coding sequence is TGTGCCTGGAGTGCACAGGGAAACACTGAAGCTTTCTTT. This codes for CAWSAQGNTEAFF.

The chain employs TRBV7-2 and TRBJ2-7; no clear D. Trimming shortened V by 5 bases and J by 2 bases, and 10 bases separated the two germline ends. The germline gives CDR1 SGHTA, CDR2 FQGNSA. The CDR3 runs 13 residues. CDR3 region: CASSRTQAYEQYF. In DNA form, the CDR3 reads TGTGCCAGCAGCCGAACCCAGGCCTACGAGCAGTACTTC.

This clone was detected a few times. The chain carries TRBV5-1 and TRBJ1-2; 7 nucleotides line up with TRBD1. Trimming cost V 4 bases and J 0 bases; bases outside gene matches: 9. CDR1 is SGHRS, CDR2 YFSETQ, per germline. This CDR3 has 16 residues. The CDR3 here is CASSPGLGQANYGYTF. CDR3 nucleotides: TGCGCCAGCAGCCCGGGTCTCGGACAGGCTAACTATGGCTACACCTTC.

This clone was counted between two and nine times. The chain carries TRBV7-8 and TRBJ2-1, with 13 nucleotides matching TRBD2. CDR3 length: 17 residues. V lost 2 bases to trimming and J lost 7 bases; unmatched junction nucleotides: 8. Per the germline V gene, CDR1 is SGHVS and CDR2 is FQNEAQ. The CDR3 coding sequence is TGTGCCAGCAGCTTAATCCGGACTAGCGGGAGACTTAATGAGCAGTTCTTC. Its protein product is CASSLIRTSGRLNEQFF.

This clone was observed a few times. The gene calls are TRBV5-1 and TRBJ2-5; 8 bases fit TRBD2. This CDR3 region has 17 residues. V dropped 2 bases and J dropped 5; count of bases not matched to a gene: 14. Germline V gene data show CDR1 as SGHRS and CDR2 as YFSETQ. CDR3 region: CASSFRGSAGEGETQYF. CDR3 in DNA: TGCGCCAGCAGCTTTCGGGGGTCAGCGGGGGAGGGGGAGACCCAGTACTTC. Supplemented by reference TRBV5-1 and TRBJ2-5, the full variable domain reads KAGVTQTPRYLIKTRGQQVTLSCSPISGHRSVSWYQQTPGQGLQFLFEYFSETQRNKGNFPGRFSGRQFSNSRSEMNVSTLELGDSALYLCASSFRGSAGEGETQYFGPGTRLLVL.

V gene TRBV18 combines with J gene TRBJ2-5; the match to TRBD1 covers 8 bases. The germline gives CDR1 KGHSH, CDR2 LQKENI. The junction had 2 bases not matched to a gene; V was cut back by 5 bases and J by 0 bases. The CDR3 runs to 14 residues. Here the CDR3 reads CASSSGQDQETQYF. The CDR3 nucleotides read TGTGCCAGCTCATCGGGACAGGACCAAGAGACCCAGTACTTC.

The V gene is TRBV14, the J gene TRBJ1-1; D remains ambiguous. V was shortened by 4 bases and J by 4 bases, with 10 bases between the two germline ends. The CDR3 extends over 13 amino acids. From germline, CDR1 is SGHDN and CDR2 FVKESK. Written as DNA, the CDR3 is TGTGCCAGCAGCCGTATGGCGGGCACTGAAGCTTTCTTT. Residues: CASSRMAGTEAFF.

The chain combines TRBV7-9 with TRBJ2-7; 10 positions agree with TRBD1. This CDR3 contains 15 residues. The junction had 3 bases not matched to a gene; V was cut back by 1 base and J by 3 bases. CDR1 and CDR2 from the germline V gene are SEHNR and FQNEAQ (reference sequence). This CDR3 reads CASSLVGQGDYEQYF. Written as DNA, the CDR3 is TGTGCCAGCAGCTTAGTAGGACAGGGGGACTACGAGCAGTACTTC.

The chain carries TRBV7-2 and TRBJ1-2; TRBD1 matches 9 bases. The germline V gene encodes CDR1 SGHTA and CDR2 FQGNSA. This CDR3 is built from 13 residues. The ends lost 6 bases at V and 3 bases at J; junction bases unmatched: 2. The CDR3 bases are TGTGCCAGCAGATGGACAGGGGACTATGGCTACACCTTC. Translation gives CASRWTGDYGYTF.

V gene TRBV5-1 combines with J gene TRBJ2-1; 9 nucleotides align to TRBD2. Germline CDR1 is SGHRS and CDR2 is YFSETQ. This CDR3 contains 15 residues. J was trimmed by 10 bases and V by 1 base; bases with no gene match: 9. CDR3 in amino acids: CASSLSGLAPGEQFF. DNA for the CDR3: TGCGCCAGCAGCTTGTCGGGACTAGCCCCCGGCGAGCAGTTCTTC.

This clone was seen a single time. This sequence joins TRBV19 and TRBJ1-2, with 10 bases lining up with TRBD1. The germline CDR1 and CDR2 sequences are LNHDA and SQIVND (reference sequence). There are 16 residues in the CDR3. V gave up 3 bases and J gave up 1 base; unmatched junction bases: 5. Written as DNA, the CDR3 is TGTGCCAGTAGTATCGGGACAGGGGACTATAACTATGGCTACACCTTC. Protein: CASSIGTGDYNYGYTF.

The rearrangement links TRBV2 to TRBJ1-2; 8 nucleotides match TRBD1. After removal of 5 bases from V and 2 bases from J, the junction contained 7 bases not matched to a gene. Germline CDR1 SNHLY, CDR2 FYNNEI. The CDR3 consists of 15 residues. CDR3 nucleotides: TGTGCCAGCAGTCAAGGACAGGGCGCGAACTATGGCTACACCTTC. This translates into CASSQGQGANYGYTF.

This clone was observed a few times. The rearrangement links TRBV30 to TRBJ1-2; no reliable D call. Trimming pared 0 bases from V and 4 bases from J, leaving 12 bases between. Germline lookup yields CDR1 GTSNPN and CDR2 SVGIG (reference sequence). The CDR3 has 14 residues. CDR3 loop: CAWSVRPGSYGYTF. CDR3 sequence (DNA): TGTGCCTGGAGTGTTCGGCCAGGAAGCTATGGCTACACCTTC.

The chain has TRBV30 and TRBJ1-4; D not certain. V was clipped by 3 bases and J by 8 bases, with 13 bases between them. Per germline, CDR1 GTSNPN and CDR2 SVGIG (reference sequence). The CDR3 has 13 amino acids. The DNA of the CDR3 is TGTGCCTGGAGGAGGCAGCTTTTGGAAAAACTGTTTTTT. Its translation: CAWRRQLLEKLFF.

Here the CDR3 reads CASSLDRDYEQYF. CDR3 sequence (DNA): TGTGCCAGCAGTTTGGACAGAGATTACGAGCAGTACTTC. V and J are TRBV27 and TRBJ2-7; a possible D gene is TRBD1 (6 bases). V was cut by 3 bases and J by 4 bases, with 10 bases left in between. CDR1 and CDR2 (germline): MNHEY, SMNVEV (reference sequence). The CDR3 has 13 amino acids.

The chain combines TRBV5-1 with TRBJ1-2; 7 bases are a match to TRBD1. This CDR3 has 13 residues. V lost 0 bases and J lost 8; bases outside the gene matches: 4. Germline V lookup: CDR1 SGHRS, CDR2 YFSETQ. The CDR3 protein is CASSLEGADGYTF. For the CDR3, the DNA is TGCGCCAGCAGCTTGGAGGGGGCGGACGGCTACACCTTC.

V gene TRBV21-1 combines with J gene TRBJ2-5; the D call of TRBD1 is as the table states it, not checked on the DNA. TRBV21-1 is annotated as a pseudogene. This CDR3 contains 13 residues. Here the CDR3 DNA reads TGTGCCAGCAGCAAAGCGAAGGGGGAGACCCAGTACTTC. Translating gives CASSKAKGETQYF.

The V call is TRBV27, the J call TRBJ2-4, with D tentatively TRBD2 (7 bases). The V gene's germline CDR1 is MNHEY and CDR2 SMNVEV (reference sequence). The CDR3 consists of 15 residues. V lost 2 bases and J lost 8, with 16 bases in between. The CDR3 region is CASSLSGQGRDIQYF. In DNA form, the CDR3 reads TGTGCCAGCAGTTTAAGCGGCCAGGGGAGGGACATTCAGTACTTC.

This chain uses TRBV29-1 with TRBJ1-4; maybe TRBD1 (5 bases). With 6 bases removed from V and 0 bases from J, the gap between germline ends came to 11 bases. Germline V gene data show CDR1 as SQVTM and CDR2 as ANQGSEA. The CDR3 has 14 residues. CDR3 nucleotides: TGCAGCGTCCTAGAGACAGCAACTAATGAAAAACTGTTTTTT. It encodes CSVLETATNEKLFF. Variable domain in full (rest from reference TRBV29-1 and TRBJ1-4): SAVISQKPSRDICQRGTSLTIQCQVDSQVTMMFWYRQQPGQSLTLIATANQGSEATYESGFVIDKFPISRPNLTFSTLTVSNMSPEDSSIYLCSVLETATNEKLFFGSGTQLSVL.

V usage is TRBV30 and J usage is TRBJ2-4; D might be TRBD2 (6 bases). V was clipped by 4 bases and J by 4 bases, with 11 bases between them. CDR3 length equals 13 residues. The germline gives CDR1 GTSNPN, CDR2 SVGIG (reference sequence). CDR3 amino acids: CAWMRGGKNIQYF. The DNA of the CDR3 is TGTGCCTGGATGAGGGGAGGAAAAAACATTCAGTACTTC.

This clone was seen a few times. V and J are TRBV2 and TRBJ2-3; weak D call: TRBD2 (6 bases). Germline-derived CDR1 and CDR2 are SNHLY and FYNNEI. This CDR3 contains 11 residues. Trimming took off 7 bases at V and 5 bases at J, with 7 bases between the two ends. The CDR3 DNA sequence: TGTGCCAGCAAAGCGGGAGATACGCAGTATTTT. Residues: CASKAGDTQYF.

This clone was counted a few times. J is TRBJ2-5 and V is TRBV30; D perhaps matches TRBD1 (5 bases). Germline V gene data show CDR1 as GTSNPN and CDR2 as SVGIG (reference sequence). The V gene lost 0 bases and the J gene lost 6 bases, with 11 bases spanning the gap. The CDR3 covers 13 residues. In DNA, the CDR3 is TGTGCCTGGAGTGTAGGGCAGGGAAAGACCCAGTACTTC. This gives the protein CAWSVGQGKTQYF.

V usage is TRBV27 and J usage is TRBJ2-1; 10 nucleotides line up with TRBD2. Germline V gene sequence: CDR1 MNHEY, CDR2 SMNVEV (reference sequence). CDR3 length equals 17 residues. V trimming: 5 bases; J trimming: 8 bases; junction bases outside the gene matches: 15. In nucleotides, the CDR3 is TGTGCCAGCAGTCCCAGCCCCGGACTAGCGGTAACCTATGAGCAGTTCTTC. Amino acids: CASSPSPGLAVTYEQFF.

The chain carries TRBV2 and TRBJ2-2, with a weak D call TRBD1 (5 bases). This CDR3 has 14 amino acids. V dropped 6 bases and J dropped 3 bases, with 11 bases sitting between them. Germline V gives CDR1 SNHLY, CDR2 FYNNEI. The CDR3 DNA reads TGTGCCAGCAGGGAACAGGTGTACACCGGGGAGCTGTTTTTT. Encoded protein: CASREQVYTGELFF. The full variable domain, with the rest looked up from reference TRBV2 and TRBJ2-2, is EPEVTQTPSHQVTQMGQEVILRCVPISNHLYFYWYRQILGQKVEFLVSFYNNEISEKSEIFDDQFSVERPDGSNFTLKIRSTKLEDSAMYFCASREQVYTGELFFGEGSRLTVL.

In this sample, this clone turned up a few times. This chain uses TRBV7-9 with TRBJ2-3, with D possibly being TRBD2 (6 bases). The germline V gene has CDR1 SEHNR and CDR2 FQNEAQ (reference sequence). V shed 5 bases and J shed 1 base, with 13 bases lying between them. This CDR3 is built from 15 residues. The DNA of the CDR3 is TGTGCCAGCAGCGACAGCGGGCGAGGCACAGATACGCAGTATTTT. Translation gives CASSDSGRGTDTQYF.

The sample holds a few counts of this clone. The V and J genes are TRBV7-2 and TRBJ2-4; possibly TRBD2 for D (6 bases). The CDR3 is 12 amino acids. The ends were cut back, 5 bases at V and 7 bases at J, with 9 bases in the middle. Per the germline V gene, CDR1 is SGHTA and CDR2 is FQGNSA. In DNA, the CDR3 is TGTGCCAGCAGCCCGAGCGGGAACATTCAGTACTTC. It codes for CASSPSGNIQYF.